The text below deals with one TCR beta chain. Its antigen target is currently unknown. It has no much larger one-base neighbor in the sample; base qualities were not kept. These data originate in a study of cytomegalovirus exposure and HLA in healthy donors (dated by TCRdb to about 2017). Describing the broader study: In an earlier analysis of fewer than 750 of the donors, about 270 Gb of sequence data and roughly 100 million unique TCR beta sequences from about 179 million T cells were reported. An early release that covered fewer than 800 HLA-typed donors contained 300 to 350 gigabases of sequencing data and about 84 million unique TCR sequences. Of the 350 to 400 genotyped donors, over 65% fell in the genetic ancestry cluster associated with self-reported Caucasian donors. The study aimed to test whether cataloging public T cell receptors could reveal signatures of past pathogen exposure. The study profiled the T cell repertoires of 666 subjects by immunosequencing and related them to cytomegalovirus serostatus. A separate validation cohort of 100 to 150 different subjects was used in addition to the roughly 700-subject first cohort. To predict cytomegalovirus infection status, the study combined high-throughput TCR immunosequencing, statistical association of individual TCRs with disease status, and machine learning. A later analysis re-analyzed previously published TCR beta repertoires from several hundred donors and added high-resolution HLA genotyping to study TCR occurrence patterns. The later analysis used no new phenotypic data to find candidate immune exposures, relying instead on TCR beta sequences and their occurrence across donors. An earlier analysis of around 540 of the donors applied high-throughput TCR beta sequencing to assess whether each TCR beta V gene segment acted as functional or pseudogenic. Donor age, sex, ethnicity and CMV serostatus were compiled alongside the repertoire data. Genome-wide SNP genotypes for about 65% of the roughly 700 donors were used in a later genetic analysis, which treated that subset as a discovery cohort. All discovery cohort repertoires had been generated on a single sequencing platform. Class I and class II HLA loci were covered by the typing at four-digit resolution. The number of donors typed differed by locus, with roughly 629-640 for A, B, C, DRB1 and DQB1, around 520 for DQA1, approximately 580 for DPA1, and around 430 for DPB1. Because of strong linkage in the cohort, roughly five DR-DQ haplotypes were treated as single units for association and clustering. Among roughly 400 genotyped donors of the cohort, an average of approximately 240,000 unique TCR beta nucleotide sequences were sequenced per donor, roughly 18% of them non-productive.

The cohort consisted of 666 healthy bone marrow donors. At the time of sampling, every cohort member was nominally healthy, though immune exposures that went unrecorded were likely present. The donor was CMV seropositive and belonged to the group of 250 to 300 seropositive cohort members. A peripheral blood sample was provided by each donor, and peripheral blood mononuclear cells were used for TCR beta sequencing. Genomic DNA was extracted from the blood cell samples with the Qiagen DNeasy Blood Extraction Kit. V and J are truncated by 0 bases and 5 bases respectively, leaving an intervening sequence of 7 bases. The CDR3, from cysteine to phenylalanine, totals 13 residues. Only CDR3 DNA is held: 39 bases, read in frame from base 1. Based on the germline V gene, the CDR1 and CDR2 sequences are SGHRS and YFSETQ. Overall study outcomes, separate from this receptor: Assigning TCR associations to individual alleles was difficult when HLA alleles, especially DR and DQ, strongly co-occurred. Immune exposure information for the cohort was limited to CMV serostatus. In vitro tests confirmed that a few of the cytomegalovirus-associated TCR beta chains recognize cytomegalovirus antigens. According to the authors, the approach could potentially be generalized to other disease states and immunological phenotypes. The sequencing pipeline was judged likely to have produced a cluster of highly shared sequence variants as a technical artifact. HLA typing was unavailable for some donors at each locus, so association tests used only the typed subset. Most TCR sequences were observed very rarely across donors, whereas some public TCRs were present in many individuals. A further reported finding was that TCR beta sequences accurately predicted the HLA-A and HLA-B alleles for most subjects in the first cohort. The earlier analysis of some 560 of the donors excluded 15 to 20 rarely observed V segments, including chromosome 9 orphons, because counts were too low. Correlated functional status among segregating V segments might reflect linkage disequilibrium, but an unknown experimental factor could not be ruled out. V-gene and J-gene trimming of TCR beta chains was associated with a missense DCLRE1C variant in a later genetic analysis, and the association was replicated in an independent cohort. Several of the top co-occurrence clusters appeared to be linked to parvovirus B19, influenza, CMV and Epstein-Barr virus, according to a later analysis. The presence/absence analyses assumed that sequencing depth was roughly uniform across donors, and that assumption may not be true. An earlier analysis of approximately 590 of the donors showed that most TCR beta V segments appeared in productive rearrangements either about 87% or about 30% of the time, which broadly matched IMGT annotations. In a later analysis, the rate of TCR association differed among HLA loci, with DRB1 alleles having the most associated TCRs and HLA-C alleles having the fewest. Because the 87-base-pair reads could not distinguish some IMGT-functional V segments, including TRBV6-2 and TRBV6-3, those segments were excluded. According to a later genetic analysis, donors in an Asian-associated ancestry cluster had fewer N-insertions in productive TCRs than the approximately 700-donor mean. The cohort was sequenced for TCR beta chains only, and without alpha or paired-chain data the features that could be detected were limited. Cytomegalovirus status was reported to be diagnosed by the classifier with high specificity and sensitivity in both the original and validation cohorts. A later analysis found that HLA-associated TCR beta chains were more clonally expanded and had lower generation probabilities than equally common non-associated chains. In a later analysis, most CMV-associated TCR beta chains were found to appear HLA-restricted, with HLA associations seemingly driven largely by CMV exposure. The study listed around 160 TCR beta chains as associated with cytomegalovirus. At a false discovery rate of 0.05, a later analysis linked approximately 18,000 TCR beta sequences to specific HLA alleles.

The library was obtained by the immunoSEQ multiplex PCR assay. For the multiplex PCR, a mixture combining 60 forward primers for TCR Vbeta segments and 13 reverse primers for TCR Jbeta segments was used. Amplification of the CDR3 region of rearranged TCR beta genes was performed with a multiplex PCR assay on genomic DNA. The amplified TCR beta libraries were sequenced on the Illumina HiSeq System as 87-base-pair reads. Per the authors' processing: A later analysis counted about 80 million unique TCR beta chains across the 666 repertoires, and around 9.9 million of these chains were shared by at least two donors. To remove PCR and sequencing errors, raw reads were error-corrected and collapsed into unique sequences using a nearest-neighbor algorithm that merged closely related sequences. To assign V, D and J gene segments, CDR3 sequences were aligned to IMGT reference sequences. Each retained sequence needed at least a six-nucleotide match to both a V gene segment and a J gene segment. A rearrangement counted as productive if the CDR3 had no stop codons and remained in frame with V and J, and every other rearrangement counted as non-productive. Following IMGT convention, CDR3 was defined as the stretch from the second conserved V-encoded cysteine up to the conserved J-encoded phenylalanine. In an earlier analysis of 587 of the donors, sequences lacking an unambiguous match to a single V gene segment were excluded. An earlier analysis of almost 600 of the donors classified V segments as functional when productive rearrangements were above 56.7% and as segregating when the standard deviation between donors was above 5%. A statistical classification framework was built for diagnosing cytomegalovirus status from the catalog of TCR beta chain sequences. V and J gene assignment, in a later analysis, came from comparing TCR nucleotide sequences with IMGT/GENE-DB human TR gene sequences. In a later analysis, CDR3 sequences and most-parsimonious VDJ recombination scenarios were assigned using the TCRdist pipeline. In a later analysis, each TCR beta chain was defined by its CDR3 amino acid sequence together with its V-gene family, and reads lacking a unique V-gene family were excluded. To address suspected cross-contamination and a sequencing artifact, a later analysis removed 550 to 750 highly shared, low-generation-probability nucleotide sequences. A later analysis calculated a clonal expansion index for each public chain from normalized within-repertoire ranks of inferred template counts. In a later analysis, generation probabilities were computed using a VDJ recombination model fitted to out-of-frame rearrangements, and the results were checked against IGoR. Hypergeometric tests were used in a later analysis to score TCR-TCR, TCR-HLA and TCR-CMV co-occurrence, with a repertoire-size bias correction applied to the TCR pairs. False discovery rates were estimated in a later analysis by permuting HLA or CMV assignments 20 times. In a later analysis, co-occurring TCRs were grouped using DBSCAN, with TCRdist sequence similarity added in when clustering inside HLA-allele-positive subsets. Repertoires with fewer than 30,000 or more than 120,000 public chains were left out of co-occurrence clustering, as were five repertoires with anomalous nucleotide sharing. TCRdb limited this immuneACCESS table to in-frame rearrangements with V and J called. A share of clones is missing; checked studies link under half to unresolved V genes, and the rest is unexplained. D and trimming come from the DNA, and the V and J calls and clone size come from that table. The table for this sample lists around 150,000 clones; 70% to 80% of them were counted only once. The ten top clones hold roughly 9.3% of the sample.

The V and J segments used are TRBV5-1 and TRBJ2-3; possibly the D gene is TRBD1, per 6 matching bases. This sequence was found in a man younger than 35 in good health and CMV-seropositive. Input material: PBMCs. The CDR3 reads CASSLEDRDTQYF. The DNA is as follows: TGCGCCAGCAGCTTGGAGGACAGAGATACGCAGTATTTT.